The 14 T cell receptor beta chains below were found in one sample sequenced in a study of shared clonotypes between healthy human individuals. This table comes from immunoSEQ multiplex PCR, and its TCRdb copy is limited to in-frame clones, with some not included. The table has millions of clones, approximately 94% seen once. The specimen was naive CD4+ T cells sorted from blood. The subset is: CD45RA+ positively selected. The receptors were sampled from a man aged 18 to 35 in good health.

The chain combines TRBV10-3 with TRBJ2-3, with TRBD2 matching 7 bases. V lost 3 bases, J lost 8 bases, and 8 bases stayed unmatched. The CDR3 has 14 amino acids. Germline-derived CDR1 and CDR2 are ENHRY and SYGVKD. The CDR3 sequence: CAISDSGGGSTQYF. CDR3 nucleotides: TGTGCCATCAGTGACTCGGGCGGGGGATCTACGCAGTATTTT.

Note on this clone: Additional DNA sequences in this sample encode the identical CDR3. The chain has TRBV7-2 and TRBJ2-5, with TRBD2 identical over 13 bases. The CDR3 consists of 15 residues. Germline CDR1 reads SGHTA; CDR2 reads FQGNSA. Trimming at V came to 3 bases and at J to 5 bases, leaving 3 bases not matched to a gene. Here the CDR3 reads CASSFGLAGAETQYF. In nucleotides, the CDR3 is TGTGCCAGCAGCTTCGGACTAGCGGGAGCGGAGACCCAGTACTTC.

Concerning this clone itself: This same CDR3 is encoded by further DNA sequences in the sample. The J gene is TRBJ1-2, the V gene TRBV11-2; 8 bases agree with TRBD1. Germline-derived CDR1 and CDR2 are SGHAT and FQNNGV. The CDR3 covers 13 residues. The junction had 1 base not matched to a gene; V was cut back by 6 bases and J by 1 base. CDR3 in amino acids: CASSGQGNYGYTF. In DNA form, the CDR3 reads TGTGCCAGCAGTGGACAGGGTAACTATGGCTACACCTTC.

V gene TRBV9 combines with J gene TRBJ1-2; 8 bases map to TRBD1. J gave up 1 base and V 3 bases, and 5 bases lay outside the gene matches. The CDR3 has 15 residues. Germline lookup yields CDR1 SGDLS and CDR2 YYNGEE. Here the CDR3 DNA reads TGTGCCAGCAGCGAAGGGACAGGAAATAACTATGGCTACACCTTC. Its translation: CASSEGTGNNYGYTF. Supplemented by reference TRBV9 and TRBJ1-2, the full variable domain reads DSGVTQTPKHLITATGQRVTLRCSPRSGDLSVYWYQQSLDQGLQFLIQYYNGEERAKGNILERFSAQQFPDLHSELNLSSLELGDSALYFCASSEGTGNNYGYTFGSGTRLTVV.

The chain combines TRBV6-1 with TRBJ1-4; D unclear. The CDR3 loop spans 18 amino acids. CDR1 and CDR2 from the germline V gene are MNHNS and SASEGT. V dropped 1 base and J dropped 0 bases, with 15 bases sitting between them. CDR3 residues: CASSEGSHRVATNEKLFF. CDR3 DNA sequence: TGTGCCAGCAGTGAAGGAAGTCACCGCGTCGCAACTAATGAAAAACTGTTTTTT.

The J gene is TRBJ1-5, the V gene TRBV19, with D perhaps matching TRBD1 (5 bases). V lost 6 bases and J lost 6, with 15 bases in between. Looked up from germline, CDR1 is LNHDA and CDR2 is SQIVND (reference sequence). The CDR3 contains 14 residues. Written as DNA, the CDR3 is TGTGCCAGTAGGGAGGAGGGGTTCCGTCAGCCCCAGCATTTT. It encodes CASREEGFRQPQHF.

This chain joins TRBV11-2 and TRBJ2-6; D may match TRBD1 or TRBD2 (6 bases each). The CDR3 consists of 15 residues. V lost 5 bases to trimming and J lost 2 bases, with 10 bases between them. The germline gives CDR1 SGHAT, CDR2 FQNNGV. CDR3 DNA sequence: TGTGCCAGCAGCCACGGGGGCGCTGGGGCCAACGTCCTGACTTTC. Its translation is CASSHGGAGANVLTF.

The genes are TRBV7-2 and TRBJ2-5; D possibly uses TRBD1 or TRBD2 (5 bases each). Looked up from germline, CDR1 is SGHTA and CDR2 is FQGNSA. Trimming cost V 4 bases and J 7 bases, with 13 bases left between them. The CDR3 runs to 13 residues. CDR3 sequence: CASSWGSVGTQYF. CDR3 in DNA: TGTGCCAGCAGCTGGGGGAGCGTCGGGACCCAGTACTTC. Full variable domain (missing parts from reference TRBV7-2 and TRBJ2-5): GAGVSQSPSNKVTEKGKDVELRCDPISGHTALYWYRQSLGQGLEFLIYFQGNSAPDKSGLPSDRFSAERTGGSVSTLTIQRTQQEDSAVYLCASSWGSVGTQYFGPGTRLLVL.

The chain links TRBV29-1 to TRBJ2-5; D possibly uses TRBD1 or TRBD2 (5 bases each). The CDR3 is 11 residues long. Germline CDR1 SQVTM, CDR2 ANQGSEA. Trimming took 4 bases from V and 11 from J, leaving 14 bases between them. This CDR3 is CSVGLGVEQYF. CDR3 nucleotide sequence: TGCAGCGTTGGGTTGGGGGTTGAGCAGTACTTC.

J is TRBJ2-2 and V is TRBV30; 7 nucleotides line up with TRBD1. Germline assignment: CDR1 GTSNPN and CDR2 SVGIG (reference sequence). The CDR3 loop spans 13 amino acids. CDR3 loop: CAKNRGNTGELFF. CDR3 DNA: TGTGCTAAGAACAGGGGGAACACCGGGGAGCTGTTTTTT.

The chain uses TRBV30 and TRBJ2-7, with D perhaps being TRBD1 or TRBD2 (5 bases each). Between the trimmed V and J ends, which lost 4 bases and 9 bases, there was a span of 22 bases. This CDR3 has 14 amino acids. In germline, CDR1 is GTSNPN, CDR2 SVGIG (reference sequence). CDR3 sequence (DNA): TGTGCCTGGAATCCGGGACGGAGCCCCAACGGGCAGTACTTC. Translation gives CAWNPGRSPNGQYF.

The rearrangement joins TRBV19 to TRBJ2-7; 9 nucleotides match TRBD1. The CDR3 length is 15 residues. CDR1 is LNHDA, CDR2 SQIVND, per germline (reference sequence). Trimming took 5 bases from V and 6 from J; bases not matched to a gene: 11. CDR3 DNA: TGTGCCAGTAGTGCACCGGGACAGGGAAGTGGCGAGCAGTACTTC. Protein product: CASSAPGQGSGEQYF.

This chain uses TRBV5-6 with TRBJ1-2; weak D call: TRBD1 (5 bases). V lost 4 bases and J lost 2, with 9 bases in between. Per the germline V gene, CDR1 is SGHDT and CDR2 is YYEEEE. This CDR3 has 13 amino acids. CDR3 residues: CASSPRQNYGYTF. CDR3 nucleotide sequence: TGTGCCAGCAGCCCGAGACAGAACTATGGCTACACCTTC.

This chain joins TRBV10-1 and TRBJ2-1; TRBD2 matches at 12 bases. The germline gives CDR1 WNHNN, CDR2 SYGVQD (reference sequence). This CDR3 contains 15 residues. Germline trimming cut 3 bases from V and 6 bases from J; bases unmatched to any gene: 3. CDR3 bases: TGCGCCAGCAGTGATTCTAGCGGGAGGGTCAATGAGCAGTTCTTC. Translated, it gives CASSDSSGRVNEQFF.